The rows below give T cell receptor beta chains drawn from one sample of a study of T-cell reconstitution after alpha-beta-depleted transplantation in children. MiXCR was run by TCRdb on the PCR reads, yielding one entry per CDR3 protein. Here the sample spans some 490,000 distinct CDR3 sequences, around an eighth being singletons. Sequencing was performed on PBMCs from the stem cell graft donor, taken from the stem cell graft. All receptors derive from a human donor who donated a stem cell graft to a child with combined immunodeficiency. CDR3s include the opening cysteine and the closing phenylalanine or tryptophan.

V gene: TRBV27
J gene: TRBJ1-1
CDR3 protein: CASSFGDRHTEAFF

V gene: TRBV18
J gene: TRBJ2-1
CDR3 protein: CASSPWDFNNEQFF

V gene: TRBV7-2
J gene: TRBJ2-1
CDR3 protein: CASSSRGPSDEQFF

V gene: TRBV2
J gene: TRBJ2-4
CDR3 protein: CASKIEEQDIQYF

V gene: TRBV6-1
J gene: TRBJ2-1
CDR3 protein: CASRRSGYNEQFF

V gene: TRBV12-3/TRBV12-4
J gene: TRBJ2-2
CDR3 protein: CASSPMPFAGVHPGELFF

V gene: TRBV9
J gene: TRBJ1-5
CDR3 protein: CASSVDENQPQHF

V gene: TRBV18
J gene: TRBJ2-5
CDR3 protein: CASSPLDRAYQETQYF

V gene: TRBV7-2
J gene: TRBJ1-4
CDR3 protein: CASSSGMAEKLFF

V gene: TRBV7-9
J gene: TRBJ2-1
CDR3 protein: CASSLLVARRGYNEQFF

V gene: TRBV12-3/TRBV12-4
J gene: TRBJ1-4
CDR3 protein: CASSSDRGRPEKLFF

V gene: TRBV29-1
J gene: TRBJ2-7
CDR3 protein: CSAQGASYEQYF

V gene: TRBV28
J gene: TRBJ2-7
CDR3 protein: CASSLWDTSYEQYF

V gene: TRBV7-8
J gene: TRBJ2-5
CDR3 protein: CASSPYEGGQETQYF

V gene: TRBV7-2
J gene: TRBJ1-6
CDR3 protein: CASSPGTTSPLHF

V gene: TRBV7-9
J gene: TRBJ1-2
CDR3 protein: CASSTPGTGGSYGYTF

V gene: TRBV27
J gene: TRBJ2-5
CDR3 protein: CASSTGLAGTLETQYF

V gene: TRBV30
J gene: TRBJ1-1
CDR3 protein: CAWSFSGTNTEAFF

V gene: TRBV7-2
J gene: TRBJ2-4
CDR3 protein: CASSLVGLATTKNIQYF

V gene: TRBV6-1
J gene: TRBJ2-2
CDR3 protein: CASRPTTVTGELFF

V gene: TRBV29-1
J gene: TRBJ2-1
CDR3 protein: CSAKTRRDEQFF

V gene: TRBV27
J gene: TRBJ2-1
CDR3 protein: CASSLSPGRNEQFF

V gene: TRBV10-3
J gene: TRBJ2-2
CDR3 protein: CAIRGLAGGPRANTGELFF

V gene: TRBV5-6
J gene: TRBJ1-5
CDR3 protein: CASSLMDRGYSNQPQHF

V gene: TRBV12-3/TRBV12-4
J gene: TRBJ2-3
CDR3 protein: CASSFIVSAAGGSTDTQYF

V gene: TRBV7-8
J gene: TRBJ2-7
CDR3 protein: CASSLTKSYEQYF

V gene: TRBV11-1
J gene: TRBJ2-3
CDR3 protein: CASSGLAGTSGDFTDTQYF

V gene: TRBV6-1
J gene: TRBJ1-2
CDR3 protein: CASSQDRPGANYGYTF

V gene: TRBV7-2
J gene: TRBJ2-1
CDR3 protein: CASSESGTPEQFF

V gene: TRBV20-1
J gene: TRBJ2-3
CDR3 protein: CSELAGGPGADTQYF

V gene: TRBV11-1
J gene: TRBJ2-1
CDR3 protein: CASSLDHAYIHNEQFF

V gene: TRBV21-1
J gene: TRBJ1-2
CDR3 protein: CASSKDRPGHVNYGYTF

V gene: TRBV6-5
J gene: TRBJ1-1
CDR3 protein: CASSYAVRNTEAFF

V gene: TRBV12-3/TRBV12-4
J gene: TRBJ1-1
CDR3 protein: CAGKQRGDTEAFF

V gene: TRBV6-2/TRBV6-3
J gene: TRBJ2-7
CDR3 protein: CASCASGGSYEQYF

V gene: TRBV19
J gene: TRBJ1-1
CDR3 protein: CASSKRTGVTEAFF

V gene: TRBV28
J gene: TRBJ1-4
CDR3 protein: CASSRQGFLEKLFF

V gene: TRBV2
J gene: TRBJ1-2
CDR3 protein: CASSEALRSLKDGYTF

V gene: TRBV7-2
J gene: TRBJ2-1
CDR3 protein: CASIQFSGISYNEQFF

V gene: TRBV27
J gene: TRBJ2-7
CDR3 protein: CASSFGEGGSYEQYF

V gene: TRBV6-1
J gene: TRBJ2-7
CDR3 protein: CASRLLGLYEQYF

V gene: TRBV12-3/TRBV12-4
J gene: TRBJ2-7
CDR3 protein: CASSLLGGSSYEQYF

V gene: TRBV7-2
J gene: TRBJ2-2
CDR3 protein: CASAGPGAFGELFF

V gene: TRBV20-1
J gene: TRBJ2-1
CDR3 protein: CSAFDMGFSSYNEQFF

V gene: TRBV6-2/TRBV6-3
J gene: TRBJ2-1
CDR3 protein: CASSYSRTSANEQFF

V gene: TRBV30
J gene: TRBJ1-4
CDR3 protein: CASNRDRGEKLFF

V gene: TRBV30
J gene: TRBJ2-3
CDR3 protein: CAWRPVLAGQYF

V gene: TRBV6-2/TRBV6-3
J gene: TRBJ2-1
CDR3 protein: CASSYLNGDSGREILNEQFF

V gene: TRBV12-3/TRBV12-4
J gene: TRBJ1-3
CDR3 protein: CASSSGSGNTIYF

V gene: TRBV5-1
J gene: TRBJ2-7
CDR3 protein: CASSRGGTGDYEQYF

V gene: TRBV7-6
J gene: TRBJ1-5
CDR3 protein: CASSLGGWGNQPQHF

V gene: TRBV10-3
J gene: TRBJ1-1
CDR3 protein: CAISTGQGMNTEAFF

V gene: TRBV20-1
J gene: TRBJ2-7
CDR3 protein: CSARDDRVSEQYF

V gene: TRBV6-5
J gene: TRBJ2-3
CDR3 protein: CASKGSRDTQYF